The 16 T cell receptor beta chains presented below share a single source sample, sequenced in a study of CD8+CD57+ T cells in acquired aplastic anemia. Sequencing involved patients with CD8+CD57+ cell expansion previously shown by flow cytometry. Investigators profiled TCR beta VDJ and CDR3 from genomic DNA template. One entry per CDR3 protein results from TCRdb running MiXCR on the reads. This sample has hundreds of thousands of distinct CDR3 sequences; approximately 33% occur once, and the top ten carry around 0.82%. The sequencing sample was made of sorted CD4+, CD8+, or CD8+CD57+ T cells (not recorded which) from PBMCs. These TCRs come from a human donor with aplastic anemia.

The rearrangement joins TRBV11-1 to TRBJ2-7, with D tentatively TRBD2 (6 bases). The germline V and J ends were trimmed by 5 bases and 2 bases, with 25 bases remaining between them. This CDR3 comprises 18 residues. From germline, CDR1 is SGHAT and CDR2 FQDESV (reference sequence). The CDR3 sequence is CASSRNVAGPRDPYEQYF. CDR3 DNA sequence: TGTGCCAGCAGCCGCAATGTGGCGGGGCCCAGAGATCCCTACGAGCAGTACTTC.

J is TRBJ2-7 and V is TRBV20-1, with D possibly matching TRBD2 (6 bases). The CDR3 sequence is 14 residues long. Germline CDR1 DFQATT, CDR2 SNEGSKA (reference sequence). The CDR3 sequence: CRSRKDGGYYEQYF. CDR3 coding DNA: TGCCGCTCCAGAAAGGACGGGGGATACTACGAGCAGTACTTC.

This chain links TRBV20-1 with TRBJ1-5; D might be TRBD1 (5 bases). The CDR3 runs 15 residues. CDR1 DFQATT and CDR2 SNEGSKA come from the germline V gene (reference sequence). Trimming shortened V by 0 bases and J by 2 bases, and 11 bases separated the two germline ends. In DNA, the CDR3 is TGCAGTGCTAGAGATGTTCGCAGGGGCAATCAGCCCCAGCATTTT. Amino acid sequence: CSARDVRRGNQPQHF.

The chain uses TRBV20-1 and TRBJ2-7; a possible D gene is TRBD1 (5 bases). The CDR3 sequence is 14 residues long. The germline V gene has CDR1 DFQATT and CDR2 SNEGSKA (reference sequence). The V and J ends lost 1 base and 4 bases respectively, with 14 bases between them. In DNA, the CDR3 is TGCAGTGCTAGAGTAGTCACAGGCCTTTACGAGCAGTACTTC. Translating it yields CSARVVTGLYEQYF.

This clonotype was seen ten or more times. The chain has TRBV6-6 and TRBJ1-6; D call uncertain. Germline CDR1 reads MNHNY; CDR2 reads SVGAGI (reference sequence). V lost 10 bases and J 6 bases, leaving 10 bases between the germline ends. The CDR3 consists of 12 residues. For the CDR3, the DNA is TGTGCCACATCGGACCTTAATTCACCCCTCCACTTT. It codes for CATSDLNSPLHF.

This clonotype was counted many times. This chain links TRBV10-3 with TRBJ2-1; 12 nucleotides match TRBD2. The germline gives CDR1 ENHRY, CDR2 SYGVKD. The junction had 4 bases not matched to a gene; V was cut back by 7 bases and J by 9 bases. This CDR3 spans 13 amino acids. For the CDR3, the DNA is TGTGCCATCACCTGGGGACTAGCGGGTGAGCAGTTCTTC. As protein: CAITWGLAGEQFF.

This clonotype was found many times. The CDR3 region is CASRDFDREISPLHF. CDR3 sequence (DNA): TGTGCCAGTAGGGACTTCGACAGGGAGATATCACCCCTCCACTTT. This chain connects TRBV19 to TRBJ1-6; TRBD1 matches 7 bases. The V segment lost 6 bases and the J segment 10 bases; nucleotides outside the gene matches: 12. Germline lookup yields CDR1 LNHDA and CDR2 SQIVND (reference sequence). The CDR3 runs 15 residues.

This clonotype was seen ten or more times. The V call is TRBV19, the J call TRBJ2-7; 11 bases fit TRBD2. This CDR3 is built from 15 residues. Germline V lookup: CDR1 LNHDA, CDR2 SQIVND (reference sequence). Unmatched junction bases numbered 7, after V lost 3 bases and J lost 6 bases. The CDR3 nucleotides are TGTGCCAGTAGTATTCTAGCGGGAGGTTTCGGCGAGCAGTACTTC. Its protein product is CASSILAGGFGEQYF.

This clonotype was seen at least ten times. The chain uses TRBV20-1 and TRBJ1-5, with 7 bases identical to TRBD1. Germline trimming cut 1 base from V and 2 bases from J; bases unmatched to any gene: 8. From germline, CDR1 is DFQATT and CDR2 SNEGSKA (reference sequence). The CDR3 is made up of 16 amino acids. The CDR3 bases are TGCAGTGCTAGAGGCCGCTCGGACAGGCGCAATCAGCCCCAGCATTTT. Protein: CSARGRSDRRNQPQHF.

This clonotype was recorded at least ten times. The chain joins TRBV29-1 to TRBJ1-2; weak D call: TRBD1 (6 bases). CDR3 length: 16 residues. The germline CDR1 and CDR2 sequences are SQVTM and ANQGSEA. Trimming took 5 bases from V and 0 from J, leaving 19 bases between them. In DNA form, the CDR3 reads TGCAGCGTTCAAAAGATTCAGGGGAGCGCTAACTATGGCTACACCTTC. As protein: CSVQKIQGSANYGYTF.

This clonotype appeared a few times. Possible read error: a much larger clone is one base away. The J gene is TRBJ2-7, the V gene TRBV11-1; 12 bases fit TRBD1. The CDR3 is made up of 19 amino acids. V gave up 5 bases and J gave up 1 base; unmatched junction bases: 15. The germline gives CDR1 SGHAT, CDR2 FQDESV (reference sequence). CDR3 sequence: CASSPGRDRGRKGSYEQYF. The CDR3 nucleotides are TGTGCCAGCAGCCCAGGGAGGGACAGGGGGCGCAAAGGATCCTACGAGCAGTACTTC.

In its sample, this clonotype was seen a few times. The rearrangement links TRBV12-3 or TRBV12-4 to TRBJ1-2; D ambiguous. V was cut by 2 bases and J by 8 bases, with 6 bases left in between. The CDR3 contains 11 residues. Here the CDR3 reads CASSLISGYTF. CDR3 coding DNA: TGTGCCAGCAGTTTAATCAGCGGCTACACCTTC.

V gene TRBV10-2 combines with J gene TRBJ2-7, with 8 bases that match TRBD2. The CDR3 length is 16 residues. V was clipped by 2 bases and J by 0 bases; unmatched bases: 6. Per germline, CDR1 WSHSY and CDR2 SAAADI. This CDR3 reads CASSEAGGRYSYEQYF. The DNA for the CDR3 is TGCGCCAGCAGTGAGGCGGGGGGACGGTACTCCTACGAGCAGTACTTC.

This clonotype appeared many times. This chain connects TRBV19 to TRBJ1-6; 10 positions match TRBD1. The germline gives CDR1 LNHDA, CDR2 SQIVND (reference sequence). The J segment lost 5 bases and the V segment lost 8 bases, leaving 6 bases of the junction unmatched. The CDR3 totals 15 residues. The CDR3 bases are TGTGCCAGTTGCCGGGACAGGGGTAATAATTCACCCCTCCACTTT. Translating gives CASCRDRGNNSPLHF.

This clonotype was seen repeatedly, ten times or more. The genes are TRBV6-5 and TRBJ2-7; the D is unclear. Deletions cut 0 bases from V and 4 bases from J, with 7 bases between. Per germline, CDR1 MNHEY and CDR2 SVGAGI. This CDR3 has 13 residues. CDR3 nucleotides: TGTGCCAGCAGTTACTCCGGGTCATACGAGCAGTACTTC. Translated: CASSYSGSYEQYF.

This clonotype came up once. This chain joins TRBV20-1 and TRBJ1-2, with D perhaps TRBD1 (5 bases). Trimming pared 2 bases from V and 4 bases from J, leaving 17 bases between. CDR3 size: 15 residues. CDR1 is DFQATT and CDR2 is SNEGSKA in the germline V gene (reference sequence). The CDR3 DNA follows: TGCAGTGCTAGACCCCCGGGGCGGGGCAGCTATGGCTACACCTTC. It translates to CSARPPGRGSYGYTF.